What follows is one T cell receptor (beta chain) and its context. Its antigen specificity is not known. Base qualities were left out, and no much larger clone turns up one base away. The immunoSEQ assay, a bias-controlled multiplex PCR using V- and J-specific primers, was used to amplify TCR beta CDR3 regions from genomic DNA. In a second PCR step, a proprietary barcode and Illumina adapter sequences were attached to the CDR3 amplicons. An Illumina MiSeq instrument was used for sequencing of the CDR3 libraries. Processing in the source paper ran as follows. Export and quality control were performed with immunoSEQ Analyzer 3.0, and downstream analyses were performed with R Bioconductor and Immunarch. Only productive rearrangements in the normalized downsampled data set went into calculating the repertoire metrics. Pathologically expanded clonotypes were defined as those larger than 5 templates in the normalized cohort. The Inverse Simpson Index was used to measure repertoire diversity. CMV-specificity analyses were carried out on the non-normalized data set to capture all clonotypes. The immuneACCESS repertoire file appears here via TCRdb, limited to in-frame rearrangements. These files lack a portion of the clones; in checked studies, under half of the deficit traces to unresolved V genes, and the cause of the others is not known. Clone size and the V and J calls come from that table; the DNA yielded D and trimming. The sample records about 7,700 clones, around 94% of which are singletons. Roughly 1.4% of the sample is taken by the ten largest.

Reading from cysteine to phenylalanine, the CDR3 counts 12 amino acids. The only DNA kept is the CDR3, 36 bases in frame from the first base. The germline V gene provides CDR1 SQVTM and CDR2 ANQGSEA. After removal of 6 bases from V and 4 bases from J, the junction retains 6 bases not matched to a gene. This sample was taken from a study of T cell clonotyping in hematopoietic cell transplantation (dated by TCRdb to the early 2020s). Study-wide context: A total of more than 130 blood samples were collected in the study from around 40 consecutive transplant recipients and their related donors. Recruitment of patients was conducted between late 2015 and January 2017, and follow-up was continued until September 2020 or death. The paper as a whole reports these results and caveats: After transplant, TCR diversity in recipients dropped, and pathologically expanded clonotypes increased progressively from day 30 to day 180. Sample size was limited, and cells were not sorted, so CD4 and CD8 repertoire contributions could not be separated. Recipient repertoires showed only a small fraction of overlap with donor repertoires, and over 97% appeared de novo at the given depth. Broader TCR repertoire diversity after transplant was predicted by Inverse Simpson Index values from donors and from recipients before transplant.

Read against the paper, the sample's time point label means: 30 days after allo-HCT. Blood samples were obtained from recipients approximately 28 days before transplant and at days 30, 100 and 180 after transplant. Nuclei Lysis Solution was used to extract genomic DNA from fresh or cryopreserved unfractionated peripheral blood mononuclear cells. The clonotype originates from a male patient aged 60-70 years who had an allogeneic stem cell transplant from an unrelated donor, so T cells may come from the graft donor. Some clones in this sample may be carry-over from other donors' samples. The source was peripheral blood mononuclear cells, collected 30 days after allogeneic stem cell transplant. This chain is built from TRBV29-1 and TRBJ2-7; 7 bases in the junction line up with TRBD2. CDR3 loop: CSVRGGSYEQYF. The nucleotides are TGCAGCGTACGGGGCGGGAGTTACGAGCAGTACTTC.